This TCR beta chain was observed in a study of control samples from healthy donors and cancer patients. The assay was immunoSEQ multiplex PCR, and TCRdb's table has in-frame clones only and misses some. The table includes 140,000 or so clones, just under 95% detected once. This CDR3 comprises 13 residues. Germline CDR1 MNHEY, CDR2 SVGAGI. V shed 8 bases and J shed 4 bases, with 12 bases lying between them. The sequencing input was PBMCs. The sequence derives from a man between 60 and 75 years old with colorectal cancer. The V and J genes are TRBV6-5 and TRBJ1-5; D is possibly TRBD1 (6 bases). CDR3 sequence reads: CASCQGRNQPQHF. CDR3 sequence (DNA): TGTGCCAGCTGTCAGGGGAGAAATCAGCCCCAGCATTTT.